This T cell receptor (beta chain) was identified in a study of tumor-infiltrating lymphocytes in primary liver carcinoma. On this clonotype itself: The junction departs from the called germline gene at one end, perhaps through a read error.

In germline, CDR1 is SGHAT, CDR2 FQNNGV. The CDR3 spans 13 residues. Bulk tissue was left unsorted, and RNA and DNA were co-extracted from 20-30 mg of it. Infection with HBV was chronic in patients; they were treatment-naive. From 450 to 600 ng total RNA, TCR beta cDNA was generated with a primer in the constant region. Libraries for TCR beta were built through three nested multiplex PCR rounds, which together made up a slightly modified ARM-PCR procedure. The first two PCR rounds used TRBV1-TRBV30 primers with a Cbeta primer, roughly 10 cycles each. TCRdb independently ran MiXCR on the multiplex PCR reads; one entry per CDR3 protein. The sample includes fewer than 50,000 distinct CDR3 sequences, roughly 74% of them seen just once.

Sequencing was done on a sample of tumor-adjacent normal liver tissue. This TCR was recovered from a woman between 25 and 40 years old with primary liver carcinoma and hepatitis B virus infection. The rearrangement uses TRBV11-2 and TRBJ1-2, with D tentatively TRBD1 (6 bases). CDR3 residues: CASTLGAGGDYTF. CDR3 coding DNA: TGTGCCAGCACTCTGGGGGCGGGTGGAGACTACACCTTT.